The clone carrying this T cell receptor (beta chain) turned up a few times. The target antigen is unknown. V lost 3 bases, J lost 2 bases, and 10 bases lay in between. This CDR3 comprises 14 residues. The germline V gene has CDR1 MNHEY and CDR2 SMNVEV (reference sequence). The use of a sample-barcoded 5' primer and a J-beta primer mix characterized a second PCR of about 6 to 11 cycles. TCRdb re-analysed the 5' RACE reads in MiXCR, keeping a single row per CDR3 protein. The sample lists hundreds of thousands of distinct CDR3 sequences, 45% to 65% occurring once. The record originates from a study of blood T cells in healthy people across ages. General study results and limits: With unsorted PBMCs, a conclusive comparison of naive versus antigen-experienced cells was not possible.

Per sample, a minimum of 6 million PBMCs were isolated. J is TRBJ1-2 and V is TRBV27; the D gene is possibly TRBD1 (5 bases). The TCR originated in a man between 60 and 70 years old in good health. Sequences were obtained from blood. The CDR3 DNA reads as TGTGCCAGCAGTTTTAGGGGCCAAAACTATGGCTACACCTTC. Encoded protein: CASSFRGQNYGYTF.